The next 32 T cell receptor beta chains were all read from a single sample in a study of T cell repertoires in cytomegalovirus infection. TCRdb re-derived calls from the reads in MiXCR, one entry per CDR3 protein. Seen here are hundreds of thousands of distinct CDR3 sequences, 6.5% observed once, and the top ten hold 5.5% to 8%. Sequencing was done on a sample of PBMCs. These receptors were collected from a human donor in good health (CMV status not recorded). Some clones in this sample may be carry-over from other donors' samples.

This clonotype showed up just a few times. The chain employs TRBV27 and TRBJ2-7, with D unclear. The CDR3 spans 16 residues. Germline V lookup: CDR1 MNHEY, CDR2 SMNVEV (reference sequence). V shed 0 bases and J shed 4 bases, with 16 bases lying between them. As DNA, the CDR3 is TGTGCCAGCAGTTTATCGATAACGGCGGCAGGATACGAGCAGTACTTC. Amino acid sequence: CASSLSITAAGYEQYF.

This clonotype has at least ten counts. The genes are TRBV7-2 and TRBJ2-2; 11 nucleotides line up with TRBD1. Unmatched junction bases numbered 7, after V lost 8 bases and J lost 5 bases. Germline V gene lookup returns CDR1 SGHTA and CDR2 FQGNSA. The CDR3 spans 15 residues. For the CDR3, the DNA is TGTGCCAGCTCCACCGGGACAGGGGGGACCGGGGAGCTGTTTTTT. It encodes CASSTGTGGTGELFF.

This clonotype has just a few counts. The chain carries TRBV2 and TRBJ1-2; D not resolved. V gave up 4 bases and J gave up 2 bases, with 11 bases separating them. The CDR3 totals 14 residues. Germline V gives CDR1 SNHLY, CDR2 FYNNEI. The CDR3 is CASSGASGNYGYTF. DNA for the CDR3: TGTGCCAGCAGTGGGGCCTCCGGCAACTATGGCTACACCTTC.

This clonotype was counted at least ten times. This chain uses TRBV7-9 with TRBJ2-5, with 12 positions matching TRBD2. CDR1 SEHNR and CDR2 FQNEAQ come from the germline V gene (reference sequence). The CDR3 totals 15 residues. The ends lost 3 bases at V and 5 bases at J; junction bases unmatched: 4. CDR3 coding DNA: TGTGCCAGCAGCTTCCTAGCGGGGGGGCTGGAGACCCAGTACTTC. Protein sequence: CASSFLAGGLETQYF.

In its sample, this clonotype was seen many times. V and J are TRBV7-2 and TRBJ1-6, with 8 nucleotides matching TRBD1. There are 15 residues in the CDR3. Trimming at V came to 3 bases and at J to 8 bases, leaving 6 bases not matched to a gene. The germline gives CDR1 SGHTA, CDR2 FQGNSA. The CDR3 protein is CASSLLGQGYSPLHF. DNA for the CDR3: TGTGCCAGCAGCTTGCTAGGACAGGGCTATTCACCCCTCCACTTT.

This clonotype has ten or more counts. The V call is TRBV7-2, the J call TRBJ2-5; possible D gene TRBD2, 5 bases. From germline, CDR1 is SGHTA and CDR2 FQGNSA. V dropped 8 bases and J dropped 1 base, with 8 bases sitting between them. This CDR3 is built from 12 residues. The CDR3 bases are TGTGCCAGCGCAGCGGTCCAAGAGACCCAGTACTTC. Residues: CASAAVQETQYF.

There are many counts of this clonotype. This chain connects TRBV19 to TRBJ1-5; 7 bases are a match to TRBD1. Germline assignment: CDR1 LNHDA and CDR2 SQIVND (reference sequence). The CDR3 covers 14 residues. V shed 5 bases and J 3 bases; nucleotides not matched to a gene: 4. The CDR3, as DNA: TGTGCCAGTAGTTTCGGACAGGACAATCAGCCCCAGCATTTT. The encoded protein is CASSFGQDNQPQHF. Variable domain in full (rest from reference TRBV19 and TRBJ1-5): DGGITQSPKYLFRKEGQNVTLSCEQNLNHDAMYWYRQDPGQGLRLIYYSQIVNDFQKGDIAEGYSVSREKKESFPLTVTSAQKNPTAFYLCASSFGQDNQPQHFGDGTRLSIL.

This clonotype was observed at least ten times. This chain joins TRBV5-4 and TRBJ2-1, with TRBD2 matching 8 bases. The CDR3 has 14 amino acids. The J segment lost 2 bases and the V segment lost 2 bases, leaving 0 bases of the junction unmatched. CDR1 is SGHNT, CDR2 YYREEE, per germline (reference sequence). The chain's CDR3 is CASSFSGTYNEQFF. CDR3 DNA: TGTGCCAGCAGCTTTAGCGGGACCTACAATGAGCAGTTCTTC.

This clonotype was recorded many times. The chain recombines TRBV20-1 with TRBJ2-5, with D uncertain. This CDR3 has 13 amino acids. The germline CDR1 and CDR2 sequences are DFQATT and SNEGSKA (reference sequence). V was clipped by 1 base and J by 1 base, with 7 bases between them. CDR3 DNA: TGCAGTGCTAGAGCCACACTCCAAGAGACCCAGTACTTC. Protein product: CSARATLQETQYF.

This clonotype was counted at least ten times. This chain's CDR3 is CASTRGGRHEQFF. The CDR3, as DNA: TGTGCCAGCACCCGGGGGGGGAGGCATGAGCAGTTCTTC. The rearrangement joins TRBV28 to TRBJ2-1, with 8 bases matching TRBD2. The V gene end was trimmed by 7 bases and the J gene end by 8 bases; junction bases not matched to a gene: 7. The CDR3 has 13 amino acids. CDR1 is MDHEN, CDR2 SYDVKM, per germline.

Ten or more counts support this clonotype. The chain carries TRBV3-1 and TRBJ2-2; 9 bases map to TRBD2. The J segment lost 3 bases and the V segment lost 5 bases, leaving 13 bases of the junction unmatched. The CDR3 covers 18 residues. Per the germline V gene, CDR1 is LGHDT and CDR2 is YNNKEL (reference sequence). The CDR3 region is CASSSRANSGGYTGELFF. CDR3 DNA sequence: TGTGCCAGCAGCTCCCGGGCAAATAGCGGGGGTTACACCGGGGAGCTGTTTTTT.

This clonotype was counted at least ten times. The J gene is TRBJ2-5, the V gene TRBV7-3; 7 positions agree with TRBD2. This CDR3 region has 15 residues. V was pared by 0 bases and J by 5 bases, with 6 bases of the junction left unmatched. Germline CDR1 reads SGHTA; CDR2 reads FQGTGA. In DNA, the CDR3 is TGTGCCAGCAGCTTAACGTCGGGGGGAATCGAGACCCAGTACTTC. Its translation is CASSLTSGGIETQYF.

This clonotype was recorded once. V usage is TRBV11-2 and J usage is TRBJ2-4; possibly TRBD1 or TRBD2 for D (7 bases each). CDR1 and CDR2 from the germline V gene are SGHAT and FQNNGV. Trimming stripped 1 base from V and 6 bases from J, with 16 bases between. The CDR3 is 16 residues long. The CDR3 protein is CASSLGRGGGGNIQYF. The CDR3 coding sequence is TGTGCCAGCAGCTTAGGGAGGGGAGGGGGCGGAAACATTCAGTACTTC.

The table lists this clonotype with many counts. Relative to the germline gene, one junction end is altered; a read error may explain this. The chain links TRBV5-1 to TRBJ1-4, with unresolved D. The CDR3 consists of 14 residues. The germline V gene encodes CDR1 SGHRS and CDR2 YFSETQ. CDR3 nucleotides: TGCGCCAGCAGCTTGGGCCCAACGAATGAAAAACTGTTTTTT. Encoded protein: CASSLGPTNEKLFF.

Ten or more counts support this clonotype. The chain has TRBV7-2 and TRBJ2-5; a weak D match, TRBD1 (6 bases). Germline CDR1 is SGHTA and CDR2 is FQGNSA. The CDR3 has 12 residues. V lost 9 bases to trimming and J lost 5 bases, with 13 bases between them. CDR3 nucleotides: TGTGCCAGTTTAGGGGGAATGGAGACCCAGTACTTC. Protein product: CASLGGMETQYF.

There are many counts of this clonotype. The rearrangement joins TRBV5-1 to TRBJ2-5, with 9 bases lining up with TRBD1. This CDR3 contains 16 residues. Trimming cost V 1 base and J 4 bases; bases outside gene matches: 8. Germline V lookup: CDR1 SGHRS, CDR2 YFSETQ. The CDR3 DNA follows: TGCGCCAGCAGCTTGAACAGGGGGCAGGTCGGAGAGACCCAGTACTTC. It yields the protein CASSLNRGQVGETQYF.

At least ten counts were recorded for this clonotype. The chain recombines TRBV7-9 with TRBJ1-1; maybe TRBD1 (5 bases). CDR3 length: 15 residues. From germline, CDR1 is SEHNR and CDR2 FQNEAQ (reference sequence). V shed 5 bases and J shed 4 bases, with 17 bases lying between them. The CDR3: CASSERFGTPTEAFF. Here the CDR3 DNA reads TGTGCCAGCAGCGAGCGATTCGGGACTCCCACTGAAGCTTTCTTT.

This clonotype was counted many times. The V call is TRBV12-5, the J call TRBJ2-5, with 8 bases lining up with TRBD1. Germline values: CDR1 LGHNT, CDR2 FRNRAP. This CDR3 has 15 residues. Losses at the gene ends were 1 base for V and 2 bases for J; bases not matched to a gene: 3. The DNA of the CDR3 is TGTGCTAGTGGTTTGGGGGACAGGACACAAGAGACCCAGTACTTC. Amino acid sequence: CASGLGDRTQETQYF.

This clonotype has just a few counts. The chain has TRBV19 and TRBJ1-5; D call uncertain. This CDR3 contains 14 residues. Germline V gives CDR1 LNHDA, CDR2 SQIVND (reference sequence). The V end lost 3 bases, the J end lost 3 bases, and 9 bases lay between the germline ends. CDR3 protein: CASSISQFNQPQHF. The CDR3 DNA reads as TGTGCCAGTAGTATTAGCCAGTTCAATCAGCCCCAGCATTTT. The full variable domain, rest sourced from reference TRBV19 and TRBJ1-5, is DGGITQSPKYLFRKEGQNVTLSCEQNLNHDAMYWYRQDPGQGLRLIYYSQIVNDFQKGDIAEGYSVSREKKESFPLTVTSAQKNPTAFYLCASSISQFNQPQHFGDGTRLSIL.

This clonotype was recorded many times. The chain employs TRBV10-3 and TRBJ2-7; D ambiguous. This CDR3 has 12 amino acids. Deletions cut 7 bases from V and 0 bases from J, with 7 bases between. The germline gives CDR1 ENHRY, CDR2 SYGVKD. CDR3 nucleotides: TGTGCCATCACGTTCAGCTCCTACGAGCAGTACTTC. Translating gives CAITFSSYEQYF.

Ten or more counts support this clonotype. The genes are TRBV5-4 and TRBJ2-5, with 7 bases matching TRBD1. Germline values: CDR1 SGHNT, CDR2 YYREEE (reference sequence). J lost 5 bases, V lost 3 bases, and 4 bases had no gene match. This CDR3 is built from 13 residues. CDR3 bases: TGTGCCAGCAGCTCCCCGGGACAGGAGACCCAGTACTTC. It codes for CASSSPGQETQYF.

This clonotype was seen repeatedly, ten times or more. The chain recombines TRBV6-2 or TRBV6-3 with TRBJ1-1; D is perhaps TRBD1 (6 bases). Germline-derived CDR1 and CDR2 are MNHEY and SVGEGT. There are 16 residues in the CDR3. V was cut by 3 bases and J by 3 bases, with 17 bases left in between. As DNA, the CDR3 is TGTGCCAGCAGTTATCCAAGACAGGAGTTCCACACTGAAGCTTTCTTT. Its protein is CASSYPRQEFHTEAFF.

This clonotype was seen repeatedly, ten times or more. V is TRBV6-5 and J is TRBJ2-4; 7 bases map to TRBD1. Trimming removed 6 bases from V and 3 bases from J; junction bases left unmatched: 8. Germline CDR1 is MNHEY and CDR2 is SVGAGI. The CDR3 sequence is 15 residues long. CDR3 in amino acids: CASRPPGTVKNIQYF. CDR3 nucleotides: TGTGCCAGCAGGCCACCCGGGACAGTCAAAAACATTCAGTACTTC.

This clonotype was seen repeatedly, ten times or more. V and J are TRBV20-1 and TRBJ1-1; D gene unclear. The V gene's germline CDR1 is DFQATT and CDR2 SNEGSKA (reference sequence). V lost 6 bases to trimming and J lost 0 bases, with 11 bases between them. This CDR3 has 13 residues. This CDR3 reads CSAKPGLNTEAFF. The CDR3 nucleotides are TGCAGTGCCAAACCGGGATTGAACACTGAAGCTTTCTTT.

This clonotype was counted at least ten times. The CDR3 sequence: CASSLNTGNTEAFF. The CDR3 region has the DNA TGCGCCAGCAGCTTGAATACGGGTAACACTGAAGCTTTCTTT. This chain connects TRBV5-1 to TRBJ1-1; D unclear. The CDR3 is made up of 14 amino acids. Germline-derived CDR1 and CDR2 are SGHRS and YFSETQ. V was trimmed by 1 base and J by 2 bases, leaving 9 bases between them.

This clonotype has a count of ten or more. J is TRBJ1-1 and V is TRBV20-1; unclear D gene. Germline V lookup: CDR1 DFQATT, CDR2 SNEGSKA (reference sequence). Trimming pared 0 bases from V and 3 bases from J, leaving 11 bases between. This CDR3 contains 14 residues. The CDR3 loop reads CSARDRPGYTEAFF. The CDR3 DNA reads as TGCAGTGCTAGAGACAGACCGGGGTACACTGAAGCTTTCTTT.

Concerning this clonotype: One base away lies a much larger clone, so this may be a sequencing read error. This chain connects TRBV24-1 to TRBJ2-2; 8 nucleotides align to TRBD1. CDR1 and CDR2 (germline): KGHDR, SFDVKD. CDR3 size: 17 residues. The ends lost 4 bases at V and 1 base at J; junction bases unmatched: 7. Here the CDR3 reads CATSDPRQGLNTGELFF. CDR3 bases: TGTGCCACCAGTGACCCCCGACAGGGGTTGAACACCGGGGAGCTGTTTTTT.

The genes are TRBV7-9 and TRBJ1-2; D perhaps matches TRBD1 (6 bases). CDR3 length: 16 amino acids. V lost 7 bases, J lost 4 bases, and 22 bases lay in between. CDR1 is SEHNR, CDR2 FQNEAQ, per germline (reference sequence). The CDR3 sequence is CASTPLKQGGLYGYTF. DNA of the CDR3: TGTGCCAGCACCCCACTTAAACAGGGAGGGCTCTATGGCTACACCTTC.

The chain's CDR3 is CSVEGGSGGSTDTQYF. The CDR3 DNA follows: TGCAGCGTTGAAGGGGGGTCGGGGGGGAGCACAGATACGCAGTATTTT. This sequence joins TRBV29-1 and TRBJ2-3, with 8 bases lining up with TRBD2. CDR1 is SQVTM, CDR2 ANQGSEA, per germline. This CDR3 spans 16 amino acids. V lost 1 base and J lost 0; bases outside the gene matches: 6.

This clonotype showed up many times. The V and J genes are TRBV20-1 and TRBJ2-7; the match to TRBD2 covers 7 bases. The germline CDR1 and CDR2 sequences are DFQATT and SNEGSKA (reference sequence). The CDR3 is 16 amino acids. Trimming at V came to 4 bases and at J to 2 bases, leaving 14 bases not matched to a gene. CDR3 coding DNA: TGCAGTGCTACCCCTAAACGGGCGGGGGTTGCCTACGAGCAGTACTTC. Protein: CSATPKRAGVAYEQYF.

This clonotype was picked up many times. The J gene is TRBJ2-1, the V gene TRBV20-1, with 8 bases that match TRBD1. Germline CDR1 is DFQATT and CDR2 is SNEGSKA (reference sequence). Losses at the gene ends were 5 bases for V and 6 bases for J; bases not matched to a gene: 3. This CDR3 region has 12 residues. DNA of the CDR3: TGCAGTGCTCCCGGGACAGGCAATGAGCAGTTCTTC. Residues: CSAPGTGNEQFF.

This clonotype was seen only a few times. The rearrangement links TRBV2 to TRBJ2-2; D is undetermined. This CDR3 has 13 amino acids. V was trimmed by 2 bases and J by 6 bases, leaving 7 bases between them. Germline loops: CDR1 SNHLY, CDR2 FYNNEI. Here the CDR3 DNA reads TGTGCCAGCAGTGAAACCCTCCCCGGGGAGCTGTTTTTT. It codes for CASSETLPGELFF.